Below are 30 T cell receptor beta chains sequenced from a single sample in a study of T cell changes during pregnancy in multiple sclerosis. Some clones are missing from TCRdb's copy, which holds only in-frame ones; the method was immunoSEQ multiplex PCR. The table lists 60,000 to 90,000 clones, about 92% of them singletons, with 2.5% to 3% in the top ten. The specimen comprised peripheral blood, sampled after pregnancy. These receptors were collected from a female donor in good health, enrolled as a control in a pregnancy study.

This rearrangement joins TRBV5-4 to TRBJ1-1; TRBD1 might be the D (6 bases). The CDR3 contains 15 residues. Germline V CDR1 and CDR2: SGHNT, YYREEE (reference sequence). V lost 1 base to trimming and J lost 4 bases, with 14 bases between them. CDR3 sequence (DNA): TGTGCCAGCAGCTTGAGAGGCCAGGGGAGCACTGAAGCTTTCTTT. Encoded protein: CASSLRGQGSTEAFF.

The genes are TRBV30 and TRBJ2-1; D might be TRBD2 (5 bases). Trimming shortened V by 4 bases and J by 3 bases, and 10 bases separated the two germline ends. The germline gives CDR1 GTSNPN, CDR2 SVGIG (reference sequence). There are 13 residues in the CDR3. This CDR3 reads CAWMRGYYNEQFF. CDR3 sequence (DNA): TGTGCCTGGATGCGCGGGTACTACAATGAGCAGTTCTTC.

The rearrangement links TRBV29-1 to TRBJ2-1, with 11 bases aligning to TRBD2. Germline V gives CDR1 SQVTM, CDR2 ANQGSEA. This CDR3 has 16 amino acids. The V gene end was trimmed by 6 bases and the J gene end by 7 bases; junction bases not matched to a gene: 14. CDR3 coding DNA: TGCAGCGTATTCTTAAGGGGCACTAGCGGGAGTAATGAGCAGTTCTTC. Translation: CSVFLRGTSGSNEQFF.

The rearrangement links TRBV2 to TRBJ2-7; no clear D gene. CDR1 and CDR2 from the germline V gene are SNHLY and FYNNEI. Deletions cut 3 bases from V and 2 bases from J, with 11 bases between. This CDR3 has 14 amino acids. The CDR3 spells CASSDPRPTYEQYF. CDR3 in DNA: TGTGCCAGCAGTGACCCGCGTCCAACCTACGAGCAGTACTTC.

The chain carries TRBV5-1 and TRBJ1-4; possible D gene TRBD1, 5 bases. V shed 4 bases and J shed 8 bases, with 9 bases lying between them. The CDR3 extends over 12 amino acids. CDR1 and CDR2 from the germline V gene are SGHRS and YFSETQ. The CDR3 spells CASSPEGEKLFF. Here the CDR3 DNA reads TGCGCCAGCAGCCCGGAGGGGGAAAAACTGTTTTTT. The variable domain in full, completed from reference TRBV5-1 and TRBJ1-4, reads KAGVTQTPRYLIKTRGQQVTLSCSPISGHRSVSWYQQTPGQGLQFLFEYFSETQRNKGNFPGRFSGRQFSNSRSEMNVSTLELGDSALYLCASSPEGEKLFFGSGTQLSVL.

The chain is built from TRBV27 and TRBJ1-5; D uncertain. Per germline, CDR1 MNHEY and CDR2 SMNVEV (reference sequence). This CDR3 region has 12 residues. CDR3 region: CAIGGIPQPQHF. The CDR3 DNA follows: TGTGCTATAGGAGGAATCCCTCAGCCCCAGCATTTT.

The chain combines TRBV7-6 with TRBJ2-3; D possibly corresponds to TRBD2 (6 bases). Trimming pared 4 bases from V and 1 base from J, leaving 9 bases between. Looked up from germline, CDR1 is SGHVS and CDR2 is FNYEAQ. CDR3 length: 14 amino acids. As DNA, the CDR3 is TGTGCCAGCAGCTCGCGGGGAGGCACAGATACGCAGTATTTT. This codes for CASSSRGGTDTQYF.

V and J are TRBV4-2 and TRBJ1-2; the D is unclear. The CDR3 runs 14 residues. Germline assignment: CDR1 LGHNA and CDR2 YNFKEQ. V was shortened by 0 bases and J by 3 bases, with 8 bases between the two germline ends. The DNA for the CDR3 is TGTGCCAGCAGCCAAGATCGACTAGACTATGGCTACACCTTC. Encoded protein: CASSQDRLDYGYTF.

V usage is TRBV7-2 and J usage is TRBJ2-3; TRBD2 might be the D (5 bases). The germline gives CDR1 SGHTA, CDR2 FQGNSA. Between the trimmed V and J ends, which lost 5 bases and 11 bases, there was a span of 14 bases. CDR3 length: 12 residues. The DNA of the CDR3 is TGTGCCAGCAGCCCTAGACTAAGGGTGCAGTATTTT. Amino acid sequence: CASSPRLRVQYF.

The chain joins TRBV21-1 to TRBJ2-1; the DNA was not used to check the table's D call, TRBD1. TRBV21-1 is a documented pseudogene. The CDR3 is made up of 19 amino acids. CDR3 in amino acids: CASSKSKQGPYSSYNEQFF. The CDR3 DNA reads as TGTGCCAGCAGCAAAAGTAAACAGGGGCCTTATAGCTCCTACAATGAGCAGTTCTTC.

This chain uses TRBV6-1 with TRBJ1-2; 8 bases are a match to TRBD1. Germline values: CDR1 MNHNS, CDR2 SASEGT. The CDR3 has 16 amino acids. V lost 3 bases, J lost 7 bases, and 13 bases stayed unmatched. CDR3 coding DNA: TGTGCCAGCAGTGACAAGGACAGGGCAGCAAAGCGTGGCTACACCTTC. Translated: CASSDKDRAAKRGYTF.

In DNA form, the CDR3 reads TGTGCCATCAGTGGACAGGGGGGAGGGGTAAATACGCAGTATTTT. It is translated as CAISGQGGGVNTQYF. V is TRBV10-3 and J is TRBJ2-3, with 9 bases identical to TRBD1. CDR3 length: 15 amino acids. The germline CDR1 and CDR2 sequences are ENHRY and SYGVKD. Trimming at V came to 4 bases and at J to 7 bases, leaving 9 bases not matched to a gene.

This rearrangement joins TRBV5-6 to TRBJ2-3, with 15 nucleotides matching TRBD2. Germline lookup yields CDR1 SGHDT and CDR2 YYEEEE. This CDR3 is built from 15 residues. The V and J ends lost 3 bases and 5 bases, in that order; junction bases with no gene match: 1. CDR3 amino acids: CASSSGLAGGDTQYF. The CDR3, as DNA: TGTGCCAGCAGCTCGGGACTAGCGGGGGGAGATACGCAGTATTTT.

V usage is TRBV27 and J usage is TRBJ2-7; 8 positions match TRBD1. Germline V gene lookup returns CDR1 MNHEY and CDR2 SMNVEV (reference sequence). With 2 bases clipped from V and 7 bases from J, the junction kept 7 bases outside the gene matches. The CDR3 loop spans 14 amino acids. The CDR3 region has the DNA TGTGCCAGCAGTTTACAGGGGGCGTTACGTGAGCAGTACTTC. It yields the protein CASSLQGALREQYF.

This chain joins TRBV7-3 and TRBJ2-2; D remains unclear. Trimming cost V 5 bases and J 4 bases, with 8 bases left between them. Germline V gene sequence: CDR1 SGHTA, CDR2 FQGTGA. CDR3 length equals 13 residues. The CDR3 reads CASSRYSTGELFF. CDR3 in DNA: TGTGCCAGCAGCCGTTACAGCACCGGGGAGCTGTTTTTT.

The chain uses TRBV6-1 and TRBJ2-1; a possible D gene is TRBD1 (5 bases). Germline CDR1 is MNHNS and CDR2 is SASEGT. This CDR3 is built from 12 residues. The ends were cut back, 6 bases at V and 9 bases at J, with 12 bases in the middle. CDR3 sequence (DNA): TGTGCCAGCAGCGACACAGGAATTGAGCAGTTCTTC. Amino acids: CASSDTGIEQFF.

V and J are TRBV4-3 and TRBJ1-1; D unresolved. The CDR3 sequence is 17 residues long. Germline V gene lookup returns CDR1 LGHNA and CDR2 YSLEER. The V gene lost 0 bases and the J gene lost 5 bases, with 19 bases spanning the gap. The CDR3 reads CASSQESIFRVWTEAFF. In DNA form, the CDR3 reads TGCGCCAGCAGCCAAGAGAGCATTTTCCGGGTTTGGACTGAAGCTTTCTTT.

This chain uses TRBV28 with TRBJ2-5; tentative D call: TRBD1 (6 bases). Looked up from germline, CDR1 is MDHEN and CDR2 is SYDVKM. The CDR3 runs 14 residues. V was shortened by 5 bases and J by 5 bases, with 15 bases between the two germline ends. In DNA form, the CDR3 reads TGTGCCAGCAGTCCCCCCGTAAGGGGGGAGACCCAGTACTTC. This translates into CASSPPVRGETQYF.

The chain joins TRBV4-2 to TRBJ2-3; 9 bases line up with TRBD1. Per germline, CDR1 LGHNA and CDR2 YNFKEQ. This CDR3 has 15 amino acids. With V trimmed by 4 bases and J by 6 bases, 8 bases remained unmatched. The CDR3 loop reads CASSPRQGEADTQYF. The DNA of the CDR3 is TGTGCCAGCAGCCCAAGACAGGGGGAGGCGGATACGCAGTATTTT.

V is TRBV15 and J is TRBJ2-1; TRBD2 might be the D (5 bases). The CDR3 has 16 amino acids. From germline, CDR1 is LNHNV and CDR2 YYDKDF (reference sequence). V was cut by 3 bases and J by 3 bases, with 15 bases left in between. CDR3 nucleotide sequence: TGTGCCACCAGCAGCGGGGTCTCTACTTTCTACAATGAGCAGTTCTTC. Translated: CATSSGVSTFYNEQFF.

The chain has TRBV6-5 and TRBJ2-6, with D tentatively TRBD1 (5 bases). CDR1 is MNHEY, CDR2 SVGAGI, per germline. Between the trimmed V and J ends, which lost 2 bases and 3 bases, there was a span of 8 bases. This CDR3 comprises 15 residues. Here the CDR3 reads CASSYRGSGANVLTF. The CDR3 DNA reads as TGTGCCAGCAGTTACAGGGGAAGTGGGGCCAACGTCCTGACTTTC.

Of note for this clone: Here the CDR3 omits its conserved ending phenylalanine or tryptophan, so a read error is the likely source. The DNA is left out, because the CDR3 cannot be placed on it with certainty; the CDR3 is given as TCRdb lists it. The chain carries TRBV6-5 and TRBJ2-3; the table's D call, TRBD2, was not checked against the DNA. Ends included, the CDR3 has 8 residues. CDR1 MNHEY and CDR2 SVGAGI come from the germline V gene. CDR3 protein: CASSKAEK.

This chain connects TRBV2 to TRBJ2-7; D uncertain. The CDR3 runs 14 residues. Germline CDR1 is SNHLY and CDR2 is FYNNEI. Trimming took 4 bases from V and 4 from J, leaving 14 bases between them. Here the CDR3 DNA reads TGTGCCAGCAGTGTGACAAGCAGTCTTTACGAGCAGTACTTC. Translating it yields CASSVTSSLYEQYF.

The chain recombines TRBV19 with TRBJ2-5; D unresolved. Germline V CDR1 and CDR2: LNHDA, SQIVND (reference sequence). The CDR3 is 14 residues long. V shed 0 bases and J shed 2 bases, with 7 bases lying between them. CDR3 in amino acids: CASSIDRVQETQYF. CDR3 nucleotides: TGTGCCAGTAGTATAGATCGTGTTCAAGAGACCCAGTACTTC.

The genes are TRBV13 and TRBJ2-3, with a weak D call TRBD2 (6 bases). CDR3 length: 15 residues. Trimming took off 3 bases at V and 3 bases at J, with 13 bases between the two ends. Germline V CDR1 and CDR2: PRHDT, FYEKMQ (reference sequence). CDR3 region: CASSFRRAWTDTQYF. The CDR3 DNA is TGTGCCAGCAGCTTCCGGAGGGCCTGGACAGATACGCAGTATTTT. Using reference TRBV13 and TRBJ2-3 for the parts outside the CDR3, the full variable domain is AAGVIQSPRHLIKEKRETATLKCYPIPRHDTVYWYQQGPGQDPQFLISFYEKMQSDKGSIPDRFSAQQFSDYHSELNMSSLELGDSALYFCASSFRRAWTDTQYFGPGTRLTVL.

V gene TRBV2 combines with J gene TRBJ2-2; no definite D call. The CDR3 sequence is 12 residues long. Per germline, CDR1 SNHLY and CDR2 FYNNEI. The V and J ends lost 9 bases and 6 bases respectively, with 11 bases between them. The CDR3 DNA reads TGTGCCAGTTCCATCGACTCCGGGGAGCTGTTTTTT. Translating gives CASSIDSGELFF. The variable domain in full, with the rest retrieved from reference TRBV2 and TRBJ2-2, is EPEVTQTPSHQVTQMGQEVILRCVPISNHLYFYWYRQILGQKVEFLVSFYNNEISEKSEIFDDQFSVERPDGSNFTLKIRSTKLEDSAMYFCASSIDSGELFFGEGSRLTVL.

In its sample, this clone was seen a few times. The CDR3 DNA follows: TGTGCCACCAGCAGAGATCGACGGGTTCAGCCCCAGCATTTT. Amino acid sequence: CATSRDRRVQPQHF. This chain connects TRBV15 to TRBJ1-5; no clear D gene. Germline assignment: CDR1 LNHNV and CDR2 YYDKDF (reference sequence). The CDR3 contains 14 residues. Deletions cut 0 bases from V and 6 bases from J, with 9 bases between. Based on the CDR3 plus reference TRBV15 and TRBJ1-5, the full variable domain is DAMVIQNPRYQVTQFGKPVTLSCSQTLNHNVMYWYQQKSSQAPKLLFHYYDKDFNNEADTPDNFQSRRPNTSFCFLDIRSPGLGDTAMYLCATSRDRRVQPQHFGDGTRLSIL.

This chain connects TRBV5-4 to TRBJ2-1, with D possibly matching TRBD2 (5 bases). CDR1 is SGHNT and CDR2 is YYREEE in the germline V gene (reference sequence). Trimming removed 0 bases from V and 5 bases from J, with 15 bases in between. The CDR3 runs 16 residues. CDR3 sequence (DNA): TGTGCCAGCAGCTTGGAACTTTTCGGACTTAACAATGAGCAGTTCTTC. Amino acids: CASSLELFGLNNEQFF. Drawing the rest from reference TRBV5-4 and TRBJ2-1, the complete variable domain is ETGVTQSPTHLIKTRGQQVTLRCSSQSGHNTVSWYQQALGQGPQFIFQYYREEENGRGNFPPRFSGLQFPNYSSELNVNALELDDSALYLCASSLELFGLNNEQFFGPGTRLTVL.

The J gene is TRBJ1-4, the V gene TRBV5-1; the match to TRBD1 covers 8 bases. Germline CDR1 and CDR2: SGHRS and YFSETQ. J lost 8 bases, V lost 3 bases, and 6 bases had no gene match. This CDR3 is 14 amino acids long. DNA of the CDR3: TGCGCCAGCAGCTCCCAGGGGGCAGAGGAAAAACTGTTTTTT. Translation gives CASSSQGAEEKLFF.

This chain connects TRBV15 to TRBJ1-5; TRBD1 agrees at 11 bases. The germline gives CDR1 LNHNV, CDR2 YYDKDF (reference sequence). Losses at the gene ends were 1 base for V and 7 bases for J; bases not matched to a gene: 3. The CDR3 is 15 amino acids. The CDR3 here is CATSRGDRGRQPQHF. The CDR3 nucleotides read TGTGCCACCAGCAGAGGGGACAGGGGGAGACAGCCCCAGCATTTT.